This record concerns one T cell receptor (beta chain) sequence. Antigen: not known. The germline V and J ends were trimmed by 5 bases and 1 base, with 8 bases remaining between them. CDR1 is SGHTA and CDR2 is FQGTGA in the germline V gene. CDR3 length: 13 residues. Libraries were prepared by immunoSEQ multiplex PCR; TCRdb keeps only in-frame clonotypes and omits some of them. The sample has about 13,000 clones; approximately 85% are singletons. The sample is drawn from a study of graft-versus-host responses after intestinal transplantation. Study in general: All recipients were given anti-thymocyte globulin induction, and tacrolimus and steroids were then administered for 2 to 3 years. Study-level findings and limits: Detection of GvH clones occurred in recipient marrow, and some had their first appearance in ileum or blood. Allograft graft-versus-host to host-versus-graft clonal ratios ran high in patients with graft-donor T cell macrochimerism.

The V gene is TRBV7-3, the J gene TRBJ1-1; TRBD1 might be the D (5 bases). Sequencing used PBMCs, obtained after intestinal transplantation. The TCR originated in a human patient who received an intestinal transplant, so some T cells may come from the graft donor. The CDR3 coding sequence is TGTGCCAGCAGCCCCCAGGGGAACACTGAAGCTTTCTTT. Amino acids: CASSPQGNTEAFF.